A selection of T cell receptor beta chains follows, all from one sample in a study of OX40 agonist ivuxolimab in advanced cancers. TCRdb's table, derived via immunoSEQ multiplex PCR, lists solely in-frame clones and lacks some. Of more than 60,000 clones listed, almost 95% are singletons. The starting material was CD4+ or CD8+ T cells sorted from blood, obtained in a trial of the OX40 agonist ivuxolimab. The receptor set was obtained from an adult with an advanced solid tumor such as melanoma, head and neck, liver or kidney cancer. Both conserved end residues are part of each CDR3. The D gene is left open where the match is weak. Not all rows give a size; the values are once, few, many and, for expanded clones, a class.

>TRBV11-1|TRBD2|-|TRBJ2-7
TGTGCCAGCAGCTTGACTAGCGGGGGGACGGAGCAGTACTTC
CASSLTSGGTEQYF
>TRBV4-1|-|-|TRBJ2-5
TGCGCCAGCAGCCGCGATGTCGCTTGGACCCAGTACTTC
CASSRDVAWTQYF
>TRBV9|TRBD2|-|TRBJ2-3
TGTGCCAGCAGCGTAGGGGCTAGCGGGAGCCTATTGGGAGATACGCAGTATTTT
CASSVGASGSLLGDTQYF
>TRBV27|-|-|TRBJ2-7
TGTGCCAGCAGTTTAGGAGTGACCTACGAGCAGTACTTC
CASSLGVTYEQYF
>TRBV7-9|-|-|TRBJ2-1
TGTGCCAGCAGCACTTACAATGAGCAGTTCTTC
CASSTYNEQFF
>TRBV6-1|-|-|TRBJ2-5
TGTGCCAGCAGGGATGGACTAATCCAAGAGACCCAGTACTTC
CASRDGLIQETQYF
>TRBV27|TRBD1|-|TRBJ2-1
TGTGCCAGCAGTGCAGGGGGCTGGGACAATGAGCAGTTCTTC
CASSAGGWDNEQFF
>TRBV27|-|-|TRBJ2-5
TGTGCCAGCAGGACCTCTCGGCCCCGGGACTCCAGGGAGACCCAGTACTTC
CASRTSRPRDSRETQYF
>TRBV9|-|-|TRBJ1-1
TGTGCCAGCAGTGCGGGGGGACGGAACACTGAAGCTTTCTTT
CASSAGGRNTEAFF
>TRBV5-4|-|-|TRBJ2-7
TGTGCCAGCACCACAAGCGGATCCTACGAGCAGTACTTC
CASTTSGSYEQYF
>TRBV5-6|-|-|TRBJ2-3
TGTGCCAGCAGCTTGCGGGCCTTCACAGATACGCAGTATTTT
CASSLRAFTDTQYF
>TRBV6-1|-|-|TRBJ2-7
TGTGCCAGCAGTGAAACGGGATACAGGGACCCTTTGGGGTCATACGAGCAGTACTTC
CASSETGYRDPLGSYEQYF
>TRBV12-5|-|-|TRBJ2-7
TGTGCTAGTGGCCAATACGAGCAGTACTTC
CASGQYEQYF
>TRBV7-9|-|-|TRBJ2-1
TGTGCCAGCAGCTTAGGGATTTGGGGGGACGGCTACAATGAGCAGTTCTTC
CASSLGIWGDGYNEQFF
>TRBV11-3|TRBD2|-|TRBJ2-1
TGTGCCAGCAGCTTAGGAGGTAGCGGGAACAATGAGCAGTTCTTC
CASSLGGSGNNEQFF
>TRBV7-6|-|-|TRBJ2-1
TGTGCCAGCAGTCCAGGGATCCTGAGCCTCCACAATGAGCAGTTCTTC
CASSPGILSLHNEQFF
>TRBV13|TRBD1|once|TRBJ2-5
TGTGCCAGCAGCCCGACTGCCACCAGGGGGGAGACCCAGTACTTC
CASSPTATRGETQYF
>TRBV7-9|TRBD1|once|TRBJ1-2
TGTGCCAGCAGCTACGGGACAGGGATGGTGGACGAGTGGGGCTATGGCTACACCTTC
CASSYGTGMVDEWGYGYTF
>TRBV19|-|-|TRBJ1-1
TGTGCCAGTAGTGTTGGGGGCGGTGAAGCTTTCTTT
CASSVGGGEAFF
>TRBV14|-|-|TRBJ2-6
TGTGCCAGCAGCCAAGAGGGCAGTGGCTCCCTCTGGGCCAACGTCCTGACTTTC
CASSQEGSGSLWANVLTF
>TRBV19|-|-|TRBJ1-1
TGTGCCAGCTTCTCAACCCCCTGGCCCACCTCGAACACTGAAGCTTTCTTT
CASFSTPWPTSNTEAFF
>TRBV7-8|TRBD1|-|TRBJ2-7
TGTGCCAGCAGCTCCCCGGGACAGGGGCCATCAGACTACGAGCAGTACTTC
CASSSPGQGPSDYEQYF
>TRBV6-1|-|once|TRBJ2-7
TGTGCCAGCAGCCCCGGTGCCCTGGAGTACTTC
CASSPGALEYF
>TRBV28|TRBD2|-|TRBJ2-1
TGTGCCAGCAGTTCCTCACTGGGGATAGCGGGTAAATACAATGAGCAGTTCTTC
CASSSSLGIAGKYNEQFF
>TRBV6-1|-|-|TRBJ2-7
TGTGCCAGCTCCCCGGGTCGCTCCTCCTACGAGCAGTACTTC
CASSPGRSSYEQYF
>TRBV15|TRBD2|-|TRBJ2-7
TGTGCCACCGGGGGACTAGACTACGAGCAGTACTTC
CATGGLDYEQYF
>TRBV4-1|-|-|TRBJ2-1
TGCGCCAGCAGCCAACTCGGGACTCTCGGGGTGTATGAGCAGTTCTTC
CASSQLGTLGVYEQFF
>TRBV7-2|TRBD1|few|TRBJ2-7
TGTGCCAGCAGCTACCGCGGACAGGAATCCTACGAGCAGTACTTC
CASSYRGQESYEQYF
>TRBV28|-|-|TRBJ2-2
TGTGCCAGCAGGATGACAGACTTTCGGAGGGCGGCCGGGGAGCTGTTTTTT
CASRMTDFRRAAGELFF
>TRBV25-1|-|-|TRBJ2-7
TGTGCCAGCAGTGAAGTTGGGCAGTACGAGCAGTACTTC
CASSEVGQYEQYF
>TRBV20-1|-|-|TRBJ2-5
TGCAGTGCCCCAGTGGGCGAGACCCAGTACTTC
CSAPVGETQYF
>TRBV9|TRBD2|-|TRBJ2-2
TGTGCCAGCAGCGCAGGGACGGGACTAGAAGAATCGAACACCGGGGAGCTGTTTTTT
CASSAGTGLEESNTGELFF
>TRBV11-2|-|once|TRBJ2-1
TGTGCCAGCAGCTTAGGGGTAGGTTGGGAGCAGTTCTTC
CASSLGVGWEQFF
>TRBV13|-|-|TRBJ2-2
TGTGCCAGCAGCCCCCAACTAGGGGTCCGGGAGCTGTTTTTT
CASSPQLGVRELFF
>TRBV6-1|TRBD1|-|TRBJ2-7
TGTGCCAGCAAGGGGACAGGTCTCTACGAGCAGTACTTC
CASKGTGLYEQYF
>TRBV6-1|TRBD1|-|TRBJ1-5
TGTGCCAGCAGCAAAACAGGGGGCGTTGAGCCCCAGCATTTT
CASSKTGGVEPQHF
>TRBV28|-|-|TRBJ2-2
TGTGCCAGCAGTTTACGCATACGACGGGAGCTGTTTTTT
CASSLRIRRELFF
>TRBV5-1|TRBD1|-|TRBJ2-7
TGCGCCAGCAGCTTGGGGGACAGGGGAACCCCCCTCAGTGAGCAGTACTTC
CASSLGDRGTPLSEQYF
>TRBV10-3|-|-|TRBJ2-3
TGTGCCATCAGCTCGCCCGGGACAGATACGCAGTATTTT
CAISSPGTDTQYF
>TRBV4-2|-|-|TRBJ2-1
TGTGCCAGCGGACCACCGACTGCCTTAGGTGAGCAGTTCTTC
CASGPPTALGEQFF